This T cell receptor beta chain was sequenced during a study of cytomegalovirus exposure and HLA in healthy donors. Using immunoSEQ multiplex PCR, the repertoire was profiled, and TCRdb retains in-frame clones only, with some absent. Among a few hundred thousand clones, 88% were seen once, and the ten largest hold around 0.88%. V lost 3 bases and J 2 bases, leaving 21 bases between the germline ends. CDR1 is MGHRA, CDR2 YSYEKL, per germline. The length of the CDR3 is 18 residues. This clone was found once. The sequence came from a man aged 25-40 years in good health and CMV-seronegative. The gene calls are TRBV4-1 and TRBJ2-3; maybe TRBD2 (5 bases). The material sequenced was PBMCs. The DNA for the CDR3 is TGCGCCAGCAGCCAGTCCCCCTCACTAGGATCTACCACAGATACGCAGTATTTT. This encodes CASSQSPSLGSTTDTQYF.